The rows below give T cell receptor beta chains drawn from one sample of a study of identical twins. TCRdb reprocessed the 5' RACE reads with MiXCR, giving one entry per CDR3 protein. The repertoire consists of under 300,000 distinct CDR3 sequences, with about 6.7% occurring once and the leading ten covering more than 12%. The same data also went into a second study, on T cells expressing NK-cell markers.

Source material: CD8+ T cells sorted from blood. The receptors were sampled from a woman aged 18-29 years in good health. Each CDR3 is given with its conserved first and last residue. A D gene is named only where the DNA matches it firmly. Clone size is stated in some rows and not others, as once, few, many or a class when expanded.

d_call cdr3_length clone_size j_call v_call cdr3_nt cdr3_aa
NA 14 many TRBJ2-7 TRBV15 TGTGCCACCAGCAGAGAGAGCGAGTCCTACGAGCAGTACTTC CATSRESESYEQYF
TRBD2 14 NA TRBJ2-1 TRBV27 TGTGCCAGCTGGACTAGCGGGGTATACAATGAGCAGTTCTTC CASWTSGVYNEQFF
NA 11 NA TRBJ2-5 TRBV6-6 TGTGCCAGCATAGGGTCGCAGACCCAGTACTTC CASIGSQTQYF
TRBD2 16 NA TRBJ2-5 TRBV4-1 TGCGCCAGCAGCCCCGCAGGTAGCGGGGTTCAAGAGACCCAGTACTTC CASSPAGSGVQETQYF
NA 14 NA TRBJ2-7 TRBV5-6 TGTGCCAGCAGCTTGGACGGCCTGAGGGACGAGCAGTACTTC CASSLDGLRDEQYF
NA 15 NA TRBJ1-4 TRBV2 TGTGCCAGCCTCCCGACGGTCCTGGCTAATGAAAAACTGTTTTTT CASLPTVLANEKLFF
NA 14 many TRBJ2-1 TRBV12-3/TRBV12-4 TGTGCCAGCAGTTTTGGTGGGGGCCAAGATGAGCAGTTCTTC CASSFGGGQDEQFF
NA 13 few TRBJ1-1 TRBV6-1 TGTGCCAGCGGGGAACAGGGCGTCACTGAAGCTTTCTTT CASGEQGVTEAFF
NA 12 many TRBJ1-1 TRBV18 TGTGCCGGCAACTCGGGCGGGACTGAAGCTTTCTTT CAGNSGGTEAFF
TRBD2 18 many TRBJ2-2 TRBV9 TGTGCCAGCAGCGCCCTCTTAACTAGCGGGAGGGCCCCCGGGGAGCTGTTTTTT CASSALLTSGRAPGELFF
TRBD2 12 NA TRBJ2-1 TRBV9 TGTGCCAGCACCCGGGGAGGGTCCTTCCCGTTCTTC CASTRGGSFPFF
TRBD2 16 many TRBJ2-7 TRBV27 TGTGCCAGCAGTCAGGGCGGCACTAGCGGGCCCTACGAGCAGTACTTC CASSQGGTSGPYEQYF
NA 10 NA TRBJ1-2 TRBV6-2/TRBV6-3 TGTGCCAGCAGGGAGGATGGCTACACCTTC CASREDGYTF
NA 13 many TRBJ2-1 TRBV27 TGTGCCAGCAGTTTAACAGTTTACGATGAGCAGTTCTTC CASSLTVYDEQFF
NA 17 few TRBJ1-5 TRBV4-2 TGTGCCAGCAGCCAAGGTTCGACAGCTTATAGCAATCAGCCCCAGCATTTT CASSQGSTAYSNQPQHF
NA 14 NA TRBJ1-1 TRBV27 TGTGCCAGCAGTTCGGACGGTCTGAACACTGAAGCTTTCTTT CASSSDGLNTEAFF
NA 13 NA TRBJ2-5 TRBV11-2 TGTGCCAGCAGATCGGGACATGAAGAGACCCAGTACTTC CASRSGHEETQYF
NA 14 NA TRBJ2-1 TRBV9 TGTGCCAGCAGCGCAAGCGGTTCCTACAATGAGCAGTCCTTC CASSASGSYNEQSF
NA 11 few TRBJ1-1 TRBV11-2 TGTGCCAGCAGCTTAGATCCCCGCGGACACTTT CASSLDPRGHF
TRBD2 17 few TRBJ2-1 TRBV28 TGTGCCAGCAGTTGCAACCGTGCGGGAGGGCCTTACAATGAGCAGTTCTTC CASSCNRAGGPYNEQFF
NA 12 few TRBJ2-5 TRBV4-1 TGCGCCAGCAGCCAAGGGTGGGAGACCCAGTACTTC CASSQGWETQYF
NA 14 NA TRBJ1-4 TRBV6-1 TGTGCCAGCGGGGGGACACGAACTAATGAAAAACTGTTTTTT CASGGTRTNEKLFF
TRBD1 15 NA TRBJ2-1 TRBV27 TGTGCCAGCAGTAACCCGGGACAGGGATACAATGAGCAGTTCTTC CASSNPGQGYNEQFF
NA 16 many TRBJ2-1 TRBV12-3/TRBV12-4 TGTGCCAGCAGTTTTGAGTTTGGAGCGACCTACAATGAGCAGTTCTTC CASSFEFGATYNEQFF
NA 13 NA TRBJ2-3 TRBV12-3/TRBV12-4 TGTGCCAGCGGGACGACTAGTGCAGATACGCAGTATTTT CASGTTSADTQYF
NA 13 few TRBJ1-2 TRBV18 TGTGCCAGCTCCCCCCCGGAGGGAACTGGCTACACCTTC CASSPPEGTGYTF
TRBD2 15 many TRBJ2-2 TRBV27 TGTGCCAGCAGCCGAACTAGCGGGAGACCCGGGGAGCTGTTTTTT CASSRTSGRPGELFF
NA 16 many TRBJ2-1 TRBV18 TGTGCCAGCTCACGAAACAGGGATGCCCCTATGGATGAGCAGTTCTTC CASSRNRDAPMDEQFF
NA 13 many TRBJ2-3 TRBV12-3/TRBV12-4 TGTGCCAGCAGTTTGGCCAGCGCAGATACGCAGTATTTT CASSLASADTQYF
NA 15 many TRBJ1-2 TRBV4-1 TGCGCCAGCAGCCAAGAAGGGGGGCGCTTCTATGGCTACACCTTC CASSQEGGRFYGYTF
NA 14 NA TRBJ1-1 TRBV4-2 TGTGCCAGCAGCCAAGATGGGGTCCGGACTGAAGCTTTCTTT CASSQDGVRTEAFF
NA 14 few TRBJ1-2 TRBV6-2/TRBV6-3 TGTGCCAGCAGAGACCTCCGGTTCGTCTATGGCTACACCTTC CASRDLRFVYGYTF
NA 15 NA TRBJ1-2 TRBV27 TGTGCCAGCAGTGCCGGGGGGTGGGGTGGACATGGCTACACCTTC CASSAGGWGGHGYTF
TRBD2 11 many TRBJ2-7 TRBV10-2 TGCGCCATCCGGGAGGGCTACGAGCAGTACTTC CAIREGYEQYF
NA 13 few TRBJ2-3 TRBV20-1 TGCAGTGTAAACTCCGGATTTACAGATACGCAGTATTTT CSVNSGFTDTQYF
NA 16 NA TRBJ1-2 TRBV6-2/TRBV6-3 TGTGCCAGCAGTTCCGACCCCTTGCTTGGATACTATGGCTACACCTTC CASSSDPLLGYYGYTF
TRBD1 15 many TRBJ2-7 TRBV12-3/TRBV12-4 TGTGCCAGCAGTTTGTCGGGACAGGGGATCGACGAGCAGTACTTC CASSLSGQGIDEQYF
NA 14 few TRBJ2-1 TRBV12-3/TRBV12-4 TGTGCCAGCAGTTTGGGGGCGGGGAACAATGAGCAGTTCTTC CASSLGAGNNEQFF
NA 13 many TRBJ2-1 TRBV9 TGTGCCAGCAGCGTAGGGTCCTACAATGAGCAGTTCTTC CASSVGSYNEQFF